This TCR beta chain was profiled in a study of post-analysis software for immune sequencing data. Study outcomes and limitations: Normalized Chao1 diversity was significantly lower in multiple sclerosis patients than in controls.

This clonotype was observed a few times. Its matching antigen is unknown. TCR beta cDNA libraries had unique molecular identifiers. It was from roughly 1.1 to 9.2 million T cells that approximately 500,000 cDNA molecules came. Each CDR3 protein is one row after TCRdb ran MiXCR on the PCR reads. In the table there are around 500,000 distinct CDR3 sequences, 30% to 40% of which are singletons. Sequencing was performed on blood. The clonotype originates from a girl aged 2-17 years with multiple sclerosis.

The CDR3 bases are TGTGCCAGCAGTCATATCCTGAGGCAGGGGGCGGGTTTTTTCGAGACCCAGTACTTC. Translated, it gives CASSHILRQGAGFFETQYF. The V gene is TRBV6-1, the J gene TRBJ2-5; TRBD1 agrees at 8 bases. The germline V gene has CDR1 MNHNS and CDR2 SASEGT. CDR3 length equals 19 residues. V trimming: 5 bases; J trimming: 5 bases; junction bases outside the gene matches: 22.